The sequence of this T cell receptor beta chain was determined in a study of identical twins listed by TCRdb under 2016. Regarding the study in general: To test whether fetal clonotypes persist, the study used deep sequencing on TCR alpha and beta repertoires from monozygotic twins, unrelated adults of various ages, and cord blood. To rule out contamination, replicate twin experiments were performed at different times with different library preparation protocols. Results the study describes overall, beyond this receptor: Fewer insertions were carried by abundant cord blood beta clonotypes, a similar but weaker trend appeared in young adult naive repertoires, and no such trend appeared in memory repertoires. Excess twin sharing in beta out-of-frame sequences was weaker because fewer shared sequences lowered the signal-to-noise ratio. Conclusions relied on cross-sectional statistical analysis, since the same donors could not be followed over many years. Out-of-frame TCR alpha sequences shared between twins showed an excess of low generation-probability sequences compared with coincidental sharing between unrelated individuals. Invariant T cells such as MAIT and iNKT could partly confound zero-insertion analyses, though diverse VJ usage argued against this for most clonotypes. In monozygotic twins, out-of-frame TCR alpha sharing was systematically underestimated by recombination models, although the models agreed with sharing between unrelated individuals.

Only healthy Caucasian donors were included. The twin cohort comprised three pairs of female monozygotic twins, all aged about 18 to 29 years. RNA for TCR libraries was isolated from peripheral blood mononuclear cells. Library creation used 5' RACE. Sequencing instrument: Illumina HiSeq 2000. Template switching introduced a universal primer binding site; the final cDNA contained a unique molecular identifier, enabling accurate counting of TCR cDNA molecules. Specific primers in the conserved constant-segment region were used to synthesize first-strand cDNA for TCR alpha and beta chains. Each cDNA library was double barcoded, with a SMART-Mk sample barcode plus Illumina barcodes, to control for contamination. Two successive PCR steps introduced TruSeq adapter sequences along with Illumina sample barcodes. Sequencing of the TCR alpha and beta cDNA libraries was done on the Illumina HiSeq platform using custom primers. Processing in the source paper ran as follows. MiGEC processed the raw reads to extract unique molecular identifiers, while MiXCR was used to determine the CDR3 positions. Recombination models were inferred per individual with the repgenHMM and IGoR tools using an EM algorithm. The tcR package in R was used for shared clonotype analysis, with sharing normalized by the product of cloneset sizes. To study raw recombination without the effects of thymic and clonal selection, out-of-frame nonproductive sequences were analyzed. In-frame beta chains were kept once TCRdb had trimmed the public reads at Q25 with fastp and called clones with MiXCR. Rows with a matching CDR3 protein are joined into one entry that keeps the most common DNA and genes. The V and J calls shown here were made by TCRdb, not taken from the authors' results. Across this sample there are roughly 690,000 distinct CDR3 sequences, with about 20% seen only once. Around 4.5% of the sample belongs to the ten largest clones.

Of note for this clonotype: Its antigen is currently not known. No much larger clone exists at a distance of one base, and base qualities are not known.

The sample was also reused in another study, on T cells expressing NK-cell markers. That second publication adds: Under ten donors provided sorted CD3+CD56+NKG2C+, CD3+CD56+NKG2C- and CD3+CD56-NKG2C+ T-cell subsets, whose TCR beta-chain repertoires were profiled. Among the eight sequenced donors, seven were HCMV-seropositive and one was HCMV-seronegative. To restrict sorting to alphabetaTCR-expressing T cells, an anti-gammadeltaTCR antibody was added in several experiments. For five or six donors, the dominant CD3+CD56+NKG2C+ clonotypes were among the top 10 CD8+ clonotypes and accounted for roughly 1.0-8% of CD8+ T cells. Those dominant clonotypes were again the most abundant among CD3+CD56-NKG2C+ cells in a few donors, at roughly 28.3-60.1%. Whether the expanded NKG2C-expressing T cell clones were specific for HCMV antigens remained unclear. All eight donors whose samples were sequenced were randomly selected healthy volunteers, three of them men and five women. To determine HCMV serostatus, a commercial ELISA kit was used to detect HCMV-specific IgG in serum. For five or six donors, bulk peripheral blood T-cell repertoires were also sequenced from unsorted PBMC. Reads were demultiplexed and grouped by UMI with MIGEC, and clonotypes were assembled and quantified with MiTCR. Only TCR cDNA sequences supported by at least two reads were kept to exclude erroneous sequences. The tcR package was used for downstream repertoire analysis, with clonotypes matched between fractions based on CDR3 nucleotide sequence plus V segment. VDJmatch was used to annotate antigen specificity against VDJdb, with one amino acid substitution allowed in CDR3.

This TCR was sampled from a woman between 18 and 29 years old in good health. Sequenced: PBMCs.

The CDR3 is CASSLQHNTEAFF. In nucleotide form, the sequence is TGTGCCAGCTCACTTCAGCATAACACTGAAGCTTTCTTT. This chain is built from TRBV18 and TRBJ1-1; the D gene is unclear. The V and J ends are trimmed by 4 bases and 2 bases, leaving 8 bases between them. The germline V gene encodes CDR1 KGHSH and CDR2 LQKENI. The CDR3 runs 13 amino acids, cysteine and phenylalanine included. Of the read, only the CDR3 DNA is kept; its 39 bases are in frame from base 1.